Listed below are T cell receptor beta chains from one sample, sequenced in a study of shared clonotypes between healthy human individuals. Method: immunoSEQ multiplex PCR; TCRdb's copy keeps in-frame clones and lacks some. This repertoire shows about 600,000 clones, approximately 97% found once; its top ten account for 0.055% to 0.07%. Input material: naive CD4+ T cells sorted from blood. The receptors come from a woman aged 25 to 39 in good health. Both conserved end residues are part of each CDR3. The D gene is left open where the match is weak. Not all rows give a size; the values are once, few, many and, for expanded clones, a class.

J gene	V gene	D gene	clone size	CDR3 protein
TRBJ1-1	TRBV29-1	-	-	CSVEWAPRRSTEAFF
TRBJ2-1	TRBV14	TRBD2	-	CASSQVYWTSGLSAYNEQFF
TRBJ1-2	TRBV28	-	-	CASSTAGNYYGYTF
TRBJ2-3	TRBV7-2	TRBD2	-	CAILAGGSTDTQYF
TRBJ1-5	TRBV6-1	-	-	CASSVEQPQHF
TRBJ1-2	TRBV6-4	-	-	CASSERTVKPYGYTF
TRBJ1-5	TRBV4-2	-	-	CASSQTGGPDSNQPQHF
TRBJ1-2	TRBV29-1	-	-	CSVGGPGYTF
-	TRBV11-1	-	-	CASSLALDHYEQYF
TRBJ1-1	TRBV18	-	-	CASSPSMGGKGTEAFF
TRBJ2-7	TRBV2	TRBD2	-	CASATHREGSEQYF
TRBJ2-2	TRBV19	TRBD2	once	CASSRKTSGSSTGELFF
TRBJ1-1	TRBV28	-	-	CASRSTQAFF
TRBJ2-2	TRBV5-6	-	once	CASSPPSAGELFF
TRBJ2-7	TRBV27	TRBD2	-	CASSPTPPAGGPSYEQYF
TRBJ1-5	TRBV5-1	TRBD1	-	CASSIGTGNSNQPQHF
TRBJ2-1	TRBV6-5	TRBD2	-	CASRSGASSYNEQFF
TRBJ2-7	TRBV21-1	-	-	CASSKVSASPLNYEQYF
TRBJ1-4	TRBV10-2	-	-	CASIPRLATNEKLFF
TRBJ2-7	TRBV6-1	-	-	CASSGGQSYEQYF
TRBJ2-5	TRBV30	-	-	CAWSRGWEETQYF
TRBJ2-7	TRBV6-1	-	-	CASSGQAGSYEQYF
TRBJ1-2	TRBV2	TRBD1	-	CASSHAGGQEFGYTF